This record concerns one T cell receptor beta chain sequence. The specificity of this receptor is unknown. Per-base quality was not reported, and no clone a single base away is much larger than it. Via the germline V gene (reference sequence), CDR1 is LGHDT and CDR2 YNNKEL. The V end loses 2 bases and the J end loses 3 bases, and a stretch of 11 bases separates them. The CDR3, from cysteine to phenylalanine, totals 15 residues. Just CDR3 DNA is preserved here, 45 bases in frame from base 1. The protocol used for the library was RT-PCR. The sample was run on an Illumina HiSeq 2500. TCRdb's own reprocessing of the public reads used fastp at Q25 and MiXCR and kept productive beta chains. Identical CDR3 protein sequences are pooled into one entry, listed with their most common genes and DNA. For this sample the table gives about 540,000 distinct CDR3 sequences, of which roughly 23% were detected only once. The ten top clones hold roughly 2.8% of the sample.

The entry originates in a study of response to subunit inactivated influenza vaccine (dated by TCRdb to 2016 to 2019). Describing the broader study: Deep quantitative T cell receptor repertoire profiling was used in the study to track responses to a trivalent subunit inactivated influenza vaccine.

The investigation overall reported the following: The authors proposed that each seasonal influenza vaccination may bring in only a limited number of new T cells.

This sample was shared with a second study, whose subject was T cells expressing NK-cell markers. Per the second study: 5'RACE template switching, by which a universal primer site and unique molecular identifiers were added, was used to make TCR beta cDNA libraries. Roughly 8 donors provided sorted CD3+CD56+NKG2C+, CD3+CD56+NKG2C- and CD3+CD56-NKG2C+ T-cell subsets, whose TCR beta-chain repertoires were profiled. Seven of the eight sequenced donors were HCMV-seropositive and one was HCMV-seronegative. To restrict sorting to alphabetaTCR-expressing T cells, an anti-gammadeltaTCR antibody was added in several experiments. In about six donors, the dominant CD3+CD56+NKG2C+ clonotypes were found to rank among the top 10 CD8+ clonotypes and to make up about 1.0-8% of CD8+ T cells. Those dominant clonotypes were again the most abundant among CD3+CD56-NKG2C+ cells in four donors, at about 28.3-65%. Whether the expanded NKG2C-expressing T cell clones were specific for HCMV antigens remained unclear. The study sequenced eight donors, all healthy volunteers chosen at random: three men and five women. A commercial ELISA kit detecting HCMV-specific IgG in serum was used to determine HCMV serostatus. Ficoll density gradient centrifugation was used to isolate peripheral blood mononuclear cells from blood. Magnetic immunoseparation with Miltenyi isolation kits was used to isolate CD4+ and CD8+ T cells from PBMC. cDNA synthesis was primed from the TCR beta constant segment and was followed by two successive PCR amplification steps. Libraries were sequenced as 2 x 150 bp reads on Illumina HiSeq 2000/2500, MiSeq or NextSeq. MIGEC handled demultiplexing of the reads and grouping by UMI, while MiTCR was used to assemble and quantify clonotypes. To remove erroneous sequences, TCR cDNA sequences were retained only when supported by two or more reads. The tcR package was used for downstream repertoire analysis, and clonotypes were matched between fractions using CDR3 nucleotide sequence together with V segment. VDJmatch was used to annotate antigen specificity against VDJdb, with one amino acid substitution in CDR3 allowed.

This sample comprised CD4+ T cells sorted from PBMCs, obtained roughly 13 days after vaccination. The chain couples TRBV3-1 to TRBJ2-1, with TRBD1 perhaps the D gene, on 6 matching bases. This receptor was identified in a man aged 50-60 years who received an inactivated influenza vaccine. Donor details come from another sample of the same person, matched by shared clones. The DNA sequence follows: TGTGCCAGCAGCCAAAGACGGACAGACTACAATGAGCAGTTCTTC. Its protein reads: CASSQRRTDYNEQFF.